Shown below are 15 T cell receptor beta chains from a single sample sequenced in a study of chemoradiotherapy in HPV16-positive cancers. Here immunoSEQ multiplex PCR was the method, and the copy in TCRdb shows in-frame clones only, minus some. The data hold about 2,700 clones, with around 88% observed a single time. The sample consisted of tumor tissue, taken from a patient who underwent chemoradiotherapy. Source of these receptors: a human donor with HPV-associated anogenital cancer.

The genes are TRBV5-1 and TRBJ1-1; the match to TRBD1 covers 12 bases. V gave up 4 bases and J gave up 1 base; unmatched junction bases: 2. Germline V gene lookup returns CDR1 SGHRS and CDR2 YFSETQ. This CDR3 comprises 15 residues. CDR3 amino acids: CASSTGQGANTEAFF. CDR3 coding DNA: TGCGCCAGCAGCACGGGACAGGGGGCGAACACTGAAGCTTTCTTT.

The chain recombines TRBV19 with TRBJ1-2; D gene ambiguous. The germline V gene encodes CDR1 LNHDA and CDR2 SQIVND (reference sequence). CDR3 size: 14 residues. V lost 6 bases and J lost 5, with 16 bases in between. CDR3: CASRDRSDPYGYTF. DNA for the CDR3: TGTGCCAGTAGAGACCGAAGTGACCCATATGGCTACACCTTC.

The chain is built from TRBV4-2 and TRBJ2-7, with no clear D. The V and J ends lost 0 bases and 5 bases respectively, with 5 bases between them. Germline CDR1 LGHNA, CDR2 YNFKEQ. There are 12 residues in the CDR3. CDR3 coding DNA: TGTGCCAGCAGCCAAGATTTAGACGAGCAGTACTTC. Translating it yields CASSQDLDEQYF.

The genes are TRBV6-6 and TRBJ2-1; 10 positions match TRBD2. CDR3 length equals 16 residues. The germline gives CDR1 MNHNY, CDR2 SVGAGI (reference sequence). V shed 0 bases, J shed 7 bases, and the junction held 6 bases outside the gene matches. CDR3 sequence reads: CASSYSPSGSKNEQFF. The CDR3 nucleotides are TGTGCCAGCAGTTACTCGCCTAGCGGGAGTAAAAATGAGCAGTTCTTC.

This clone has only a few counts. The chain carries TRBV6-5 and TRBJ1-2; weak D call: TRBD1 (6 bases). V was clipped by 10 bases and J by 4 bases, with 19 bases between them. The CDR3 runs to 14 residues. CDR1 and CDR2 from the germline V gene are MNHEY and SVGAGI. The CDR3 DNA sequence: TGTGCCACCTTACAGGGCGCCGAAGGCTATGGCTACACCTTC. This sequence encodes CATLQGAEGYGYTF.

This clone was observed a single time. V and J are TRBV7-9 and TRBJ2-7, with D possibly TRBD2 on 6 matching bases. V shed 4 bases and J shed 0 bases, with 16 bases lying between them. The CDR3 is made up of 16 amino acids. CDR1 is SEHNR and CDR2 is FQNEAQ in the germline V gene (reference sequence). In DNA form, the CDR3 reads TGTGCCAGCAGCTCCCGAGGAGGAGGGAGCTCCTACGAGCAGTACTTC. Translated, it gives CASSSRGGGSSYEQYF.

The gene calls are TRBV11-3 and TRBJ2-1; the match to TRBD2 covers 7 bases. V was pared by 2 bases and J by 0 bases, with 1 base of the junction left unmatched. The CDR3 loop spans 15 amino acids. The germline CDR1 and CDR2 sequences are SGHNT and YENEEA. In DNA, the CDR3 is TGTGCCAGCAGCTTAACGGGAGGCTCCTACAATGAGCAGTTCTTC. Translated, it gives CASSLTGGSYNEQFF. The full variable domain, rest sourced from reference TRBV11-3 and TRBJ2-1, is EAGVVQSPRYKIIEKKQPVAFWCNPISGHNTLYWYLQNLGQGPELLIRYENEEAVDDSQLPKDRFSAERLKGVDSTLKIQPAELGDSAVYLCASSLTGGSYNEQFFGPGTRLTVL.

In its sample, this clone was seen once. The gene calls are TRBV10-1 and TRBJ2-1; TRBD2 agrees at 9 bases. V was clipped by 5 bases and J by 5 bases; unmatched bases: 1. The germline V gene has CDR1 WNHNN and CDR2 SYGVQD (reference sequence). The CDR3 is 13 amino acids. CDR3 loop: CASSSGRHNEQFF. The CDR3 DNA is TGCGCCAGCAGTAGCGGGAGGCACAATGAGCAGTTCTTC.

This chain uses TRBV19 with TRBJ2-1; either TRBD1 or TRBD2 may fit D (7 bases each). The CDR3 has 17 residues. Germline V lookup: CDR1 LNHDA, CDR2 SQIVND (reference sequence). The ends were cut back, 7 bases at V and 6 bases at J, with 25 bases in the middle. The DNA of the CDR3 is TGTGCCAGTACCAGGGGGGGAGGTCTAGGGAGAGTCAATGAGCAGTTCTTC. Encoded protein: CASTRGGGLGRVNEQFF.

This clone was picked up a small number of times. V and J are TRBV30 and TRBJ2-7, with D possibly being TRBD1 or TRBD2 (5 bases each). The CDR3 loop spans 14 amino acids. Trimming took 2 bases from V and 2 from J, leaving 13 bases between them. CDR1 is GTSNPN and CDR2 is SVGIG in the germline V gene (reference sequence). The CDR3 here is CAWSYPGTPYEQYF. As DNA, the CDR3 is TGTGCCTGGAGTTACCCGGGGACCCCCTACGAGCAGTACTTC.

The chain employs TRBV2 and TRBJ2-1, with TRBD1 as a possible D gene (6 bases). CDR3 length equals 13 residues. Germline-derived CDR1 and CDR2 are SNHLY and FYNNEI. Trimming shortened V by 10 bases and J by 9 bases, and 19 bases separated the two germline ends. The CDR3, as DNA: TGTGCCATCCGGGACATGTCTTCTGGTGAGCAGTTCTTC. It encodes CAIRDMSSGEQFF.

The chain combines TRBV5-6 with TRBJ2-7; D is perhaps TRBD2 (6 bases). Looked up from germline, CDR1 is SGHDT and CDR2 is YYEEEE. With 4 bases removed from V and 2 bases from J, the gap between germline ends came to 10 bases. The CDR3 contains 13 residues. This CDR3 reads CASSGGTTYEQYF. The DNA of the CDR3 is TGTGCCAGCAGCGGCGGGACCACCTACGAGCAGTACTTC.

The chain recombines TRBV21-1 with TRBJ1-4. TRBV21-1 is a listed pseudogene. CDR3 size: 11 residues. The CDR3 nucleotides read TGTGCCAGCAGCGAAGGGGGGAAACTGTTTTTT. Translation: CASSEGGKLFF.

The chain recombines TRBV7-2 with TRBJ2-1, with D possibly being TRBD2 (6 bases). This CDR3 contains 15 residues. The V gene's germline CDR1 is SGHTA and CDR2 FQGNSA. V was trimmed by 7 bases and J by 5 bases, leaving 18 bases between them. The CDR3 DNA is TGTGCCAGCAAATTGACGGGACTCGGCGACAATGAGCAGTTCTTC. Protein sequence: CASKLTGLGDNEQFF. Based on the CDR3 plus reference TRBV7-2 and TRBJ2-1, the full variable domain is GAGVSQSPSNKVTEKGKDVELRCDPISGHTALYWYRQSLGQGLEFLIYFQGNSAPDKSGLPSDRFSAERTGGSVSTLTIQRTQQEDSAVYLCASKLTGLGDNEQFFGPGTRLTVL.

V and J are TRBV7-9 and TRBJ2-5; tentatively, D is TRBD2 (6 bases). The V gene lost 5 bases and the J gene lost 5 bases, with 12 bases spanning the gap. The CDR3 extends over 13 amino acids. From germline, CDR1 is SEHNR and CDR2 FQNEAQ (reference sequence). The CDR3 coding sequence is TGTGCCAGCAGCCTGGCCGGGAGCGAGACCCAGTACTTC. Translating gives CASSLAGSETQYF.